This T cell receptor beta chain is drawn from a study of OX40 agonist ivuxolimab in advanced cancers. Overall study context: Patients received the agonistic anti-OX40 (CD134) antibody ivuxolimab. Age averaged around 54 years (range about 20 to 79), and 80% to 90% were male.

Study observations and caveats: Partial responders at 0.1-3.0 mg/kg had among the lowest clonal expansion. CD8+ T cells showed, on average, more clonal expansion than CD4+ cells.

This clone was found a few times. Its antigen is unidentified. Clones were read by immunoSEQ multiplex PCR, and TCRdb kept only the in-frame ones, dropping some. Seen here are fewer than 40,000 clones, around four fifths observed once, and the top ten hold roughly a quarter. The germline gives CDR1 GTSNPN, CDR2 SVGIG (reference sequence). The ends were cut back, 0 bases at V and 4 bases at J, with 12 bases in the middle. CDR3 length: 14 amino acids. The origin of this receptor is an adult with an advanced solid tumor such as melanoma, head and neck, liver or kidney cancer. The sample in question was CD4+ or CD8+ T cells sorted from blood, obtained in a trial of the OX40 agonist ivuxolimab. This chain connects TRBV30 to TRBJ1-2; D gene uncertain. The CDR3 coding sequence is TGTGCCTGGAGTGTTGGAATTTACAGCTATGGCTACACCTTC. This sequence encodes CAWSVGIYSYGYTF. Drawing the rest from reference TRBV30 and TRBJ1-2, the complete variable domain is SQTIHQWPATLVQPVGSPLSLECTVEGTSNPNLYWYRQAAGRGLQLLFYSVGIGQISSEVPQNLSASRPQDRQFILSSKKLLLSDSGFYLCAWSVGIYSYGYTFGSGTRLTVV.